The 4 T cell receptor beta chains below come from one sample, sequenced in a study of CD8+CD57+ T cells in acquired aplastic anemia. Genomic DNA acted as the template from which TCR beta VDJ combination and CDR3 sequence profiling were carried out. TCRdb re-called the reads with MiXCR, one entry per CDR3 protein. This sample carries about 110,000 distinct CDR3 sequences, 40% to 65% of them seen once, and the ten largest clones take 25% to 35%. Sequenced input: sorted CD4+, CD8+, or CD8+CD57+ T cells (not recorded which) from PBMCs. All receptors derive from a human donor in good health, serving as a control.

This clonotype showed up many times. The J gene is TRBJ1-2, the V gene TRBV12-3 or TRBV12-4; D possibly corresponds to TRBD1 (6 bases). Trimming took 3 bases from V and 5 from J, leaving 25 bases between them. This CDR3 is built from 18 residues. Here the CDR3 DNA reads TGTGCCAGCAGTTTTGGTTGGAGGACAGACCAGATTGGTTATGGCTACACCTTC. Its translation: CASSFGWRTDQIGYGYTF.

This clonotype was detected only once. The gene calls are TRBV29-1 and TRBJ1-1, with no clear D. Deletions cut 6 bases from V and 0 bases from J, with 11 bases between. Germline V gene data show CDR1 as SQVTM and CDR2 as ANQGSEA. The CDR3 sequence is 13 residues long. CDR3 sequence reads: CSVGRDLNTEAFF. The CDR3 nucleotides read TGCAGCGTGGGCCGGGATCTGAACACTGAAGCTTTCTTT.

This chain links TRBV19 with TRBJ1-3; D gene unclear. Germline CDR1 and CDR2: LNHDA and SQIVND (reference sequence). This CDR3 spans 13 amino acids. The ends were cut back, 0 bases at V and 2 bases at J, with 2 bases in the middle. The CDR3 reads CASSIDPGNTIYF. For the CDR3, the DNA is TGTGCCAGTAGTATAGATCCTGGAAACACCATATATTTT.

In regard to this clonotype: Likely a read error: the CDR3 ends without its conserved phenylalanine or tryptophan. V is TRBV11-2 and J is TRBJ1-2, with D perhaps TRBD1 (5 bases). This CDR3 contains 17 residues. Germline V CDR1 and CDR2: SGHAT, FQNNGV. V was clipped by 2 bases and J by 2 bases, with 18 bases between them. The CDR3 nucleotides are TGTGCCAGCAGCTTACAGAGTAGTCATGCAGGGAACTATGGCTACACCTCC. It translates to CASSLQSSHAGNYGYTS.